The 2 T cell receptor beta chains below were found in one sample sequenced in a study of blood T cell repertoires in COVID-19. Using immunoSEQ multiplex PCR, the repertoire was profiled, and TCRdb retains in-frame clones only, with some absent. The sample lists around 100,000 clones, roughly nine tenths occurring once. The source material was peripheral blood. Receptor source: a man between 45 and 60 years old with acute or convalescent COVID-19.

The J gene is TRBJ2-7, the V gene TRBV7-6, with D possibly matching TRBD1 (6 bases). V lost 2 bases and J lost 0, with 14 bases in between. CDR1 and CDR2 from the germline V gene are SGHVS and FNYEAQ. There are 16 residues in the CDR3. The CDR3 coding sequence is TGTGCCAGCAGCTTACCCCCGGCGGACAGCTCCTACGAGCAGTACTTC. This gives the protein CASSLPPADSSYEQYF.

This chain links TRBV19 with TRBJ2-7; a weak D match, TRBD2 (6 bases). CDR3 length: 15 residues. The germline V gene has CDR1 LNHDA and CDR2 SQIVND (reference sequence). V shed 3 bases and J shed 1 base, with 13 bases lying between them. This CDR3 reads CASSIGGSGSYEQYF. The CDR3 coding sequence is TGTGCCAGTAGTATCGGGGGTAGTGGATCCTACGAGCAGTACTTC.